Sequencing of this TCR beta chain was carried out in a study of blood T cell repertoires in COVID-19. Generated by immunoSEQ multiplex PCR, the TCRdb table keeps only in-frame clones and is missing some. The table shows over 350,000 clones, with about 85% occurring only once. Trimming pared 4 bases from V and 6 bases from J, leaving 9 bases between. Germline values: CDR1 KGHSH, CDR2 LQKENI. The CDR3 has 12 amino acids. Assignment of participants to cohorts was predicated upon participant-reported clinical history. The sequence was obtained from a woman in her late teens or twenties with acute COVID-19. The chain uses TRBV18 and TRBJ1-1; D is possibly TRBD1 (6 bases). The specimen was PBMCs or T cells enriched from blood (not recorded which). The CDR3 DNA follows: TGTGCCAGCTCACAACAGGGTTCTGAAGCTTTCTTT. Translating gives CASSQQGSEAFF.